This TCR beta chain was identified in a study of read filtering for tumor transcriptome and immune sequencing. Study-level background: Revised staging placed 8 or 9 patients in R-ISS I, 15 to 20 in II, 7 in III. TCR-mapped reads were about 3.5 to 11 million with IR-seq versus about 75 to 1,400 with RNA-seq.

This clonotype was seen many times. From around 0.4 ug of RNA, a library with molecular barcoded alpha/delta and beta/gamma adaptors was made. TCRdb processed the reads anew with MiXCR; each CDR3 protein has one entry. The sample lists about 130,000 distinct CDR3 sequences, about an eighth seen once, with approximately 11% in the top ten. The J segment lost 4 bases and the V segment lost 4 bases, leaving 3 bases of the junction unmatched. From germline, CDR1 is DFQATT and CDR2 SNEGSKA (reference sequence). The CDR3 runs 12 residues. The receptor was derived from a donor at least 40 years old with multiple myeloma. This sequence joins TRBV20-1 and TRBJ2-5; TRBD2 matches at 7 bases. Source material: a population of CD138-negative cells sorted from bone marrow. The CDR3 DNA reads as TGCAGTGCTACAACTAGCGCAGAGACCCAGTACTTC. Translated: CSATTSAETQYF.